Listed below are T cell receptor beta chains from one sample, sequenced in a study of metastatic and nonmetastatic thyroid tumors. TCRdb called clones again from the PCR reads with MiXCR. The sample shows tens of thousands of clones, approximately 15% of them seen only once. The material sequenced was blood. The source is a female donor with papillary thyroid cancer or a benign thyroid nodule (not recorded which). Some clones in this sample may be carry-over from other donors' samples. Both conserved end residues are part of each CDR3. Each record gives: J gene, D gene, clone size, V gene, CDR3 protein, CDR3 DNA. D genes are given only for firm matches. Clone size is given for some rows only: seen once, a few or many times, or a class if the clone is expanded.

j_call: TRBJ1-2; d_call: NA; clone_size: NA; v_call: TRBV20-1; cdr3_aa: CSASLTGYGYTF; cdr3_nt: TGCAGTGCTAGCCTTACTGGCTATGGCTACACCTTC
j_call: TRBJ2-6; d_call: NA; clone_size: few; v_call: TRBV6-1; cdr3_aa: CAISDRASGANVLTF; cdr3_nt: TGTGCCATCAGTGATAGGGCTTCTGGGGCCAACGTCCTGACTTTC
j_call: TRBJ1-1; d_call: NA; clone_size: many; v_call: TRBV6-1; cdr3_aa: CASRRGKDTEAFF; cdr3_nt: TGTGCCAGCCGACGGGGAAAGGACACTGAAGCTTTCTTT
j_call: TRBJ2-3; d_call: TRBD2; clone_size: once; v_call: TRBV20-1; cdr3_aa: CRATIGLAGDGADTQYF; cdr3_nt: TGCAGGGCCACGATAGGCCTAGCGGGAGATGGGGCAGATACGCAGTATTTT
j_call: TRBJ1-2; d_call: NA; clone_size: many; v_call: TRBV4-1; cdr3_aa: CASSQEPFLGTGYTF; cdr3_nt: TGCGCCAGCAGCCAAGAACCCTTTTTAGGGACCGGCTACACCTTC
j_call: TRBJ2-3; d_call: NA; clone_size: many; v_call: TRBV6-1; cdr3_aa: CASSERRGTDTQYF; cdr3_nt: TGTGCCAGCAGTGAAAGGAGGGGGACAGATACGCAGTATTTT
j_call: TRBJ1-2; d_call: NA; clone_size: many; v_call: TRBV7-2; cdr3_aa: CASSLDQSYGYTF; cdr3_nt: TGTGCCAGCAGCTTAGACCAAAGCTATGGCTACACCTTC
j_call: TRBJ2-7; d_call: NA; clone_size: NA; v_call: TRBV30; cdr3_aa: CAWSVSQGLEQYF; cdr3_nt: TGTGCCTGGAGTGTTAGTCAGGGTCTTGAGCAGTACTTC
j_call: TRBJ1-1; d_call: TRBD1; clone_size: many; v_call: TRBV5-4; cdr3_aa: CASSLDRATGFF; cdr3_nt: TGTGCCAGCAGCCTCGACAGGGCCACAGGGTTCTTT
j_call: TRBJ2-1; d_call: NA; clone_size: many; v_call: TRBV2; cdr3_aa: CASRFLGGLNEQFF; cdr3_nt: TGTGCCAGCAGGTTCCTAGGGGGGTTGAATGAGCAGTTCTTC
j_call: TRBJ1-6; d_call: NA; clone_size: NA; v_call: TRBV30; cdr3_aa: CAWTGSYNSPLHF; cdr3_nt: TGTGCCTGGACGGGCTCCTATAATTCACCCCTCCACTTT
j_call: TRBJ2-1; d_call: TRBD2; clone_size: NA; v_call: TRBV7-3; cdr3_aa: CASSPWGLSRNEQFF; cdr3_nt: TGTGCCAGCAGTCCGTGGGGACTATCTCGAAATGAGCAGTTCTTC
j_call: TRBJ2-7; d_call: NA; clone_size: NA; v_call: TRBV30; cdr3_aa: CAWRDLRAGPLYEQYF; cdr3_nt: TGTGCCTGGAGGGACCTCAGGGCGGGGCCCCTCTACGAGCAGTACTTC
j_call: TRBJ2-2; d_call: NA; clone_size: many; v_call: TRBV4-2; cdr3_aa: CASSQEAGSRELFF; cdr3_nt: TGTGCCAGCAGCCAAGAAGCCGGGAGCCGGGAGCTGTTTTTT
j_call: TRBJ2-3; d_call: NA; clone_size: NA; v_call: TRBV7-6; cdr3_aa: CASSLSGNTDTQYF; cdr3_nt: TGTGCCAGCAGCTTATCAGGGAACACAGATACGCAGTATTTT
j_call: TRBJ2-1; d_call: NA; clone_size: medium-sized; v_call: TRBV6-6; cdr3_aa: CASSYSAYNEQFF; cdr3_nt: TGTGCCAGCAGTTACTCCGCCTACAATGAGCAGTTCTTC
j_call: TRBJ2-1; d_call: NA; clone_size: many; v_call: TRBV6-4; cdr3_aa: CASSDDPTSYNEQFF; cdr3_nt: TGTGCCAGCAGTGACGACCCCACAAGTTACAATGAGCAGTTCTTC
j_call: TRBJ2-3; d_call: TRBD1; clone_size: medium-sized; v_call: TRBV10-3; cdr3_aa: CAIREGQGGTDTQYF; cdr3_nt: TGTGCCATCAGGGAGGGACAGGGGGGCACAGATACGCAGTATTTT
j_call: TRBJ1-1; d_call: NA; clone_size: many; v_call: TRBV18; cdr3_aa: CASSPSRGRNTEAFF; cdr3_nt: TGTGCCAGCTCACCCTCTAGGGGACGGAACACTGAAGCTTTCTTT
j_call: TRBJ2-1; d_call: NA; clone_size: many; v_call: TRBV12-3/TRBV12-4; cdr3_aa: CASSFRETPNEQFF; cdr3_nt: TGTGCCAGCAGTTTTAGGGAGACCCCCAATGAGCAGTTCTTC
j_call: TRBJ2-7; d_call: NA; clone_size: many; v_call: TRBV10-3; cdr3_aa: CAAIPRGVSSYEQYF; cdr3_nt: TGTGCCGCAATTCCGAGGGGGGTTTCCTCCTACGAGCAGTACTTC
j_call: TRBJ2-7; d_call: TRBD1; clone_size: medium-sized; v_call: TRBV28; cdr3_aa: CASSSPSAGTVTYEQYF; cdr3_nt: TGTGCCAGCAGTTCCCCATCGGCCGGGACAGTAACCTACGAGCAGTACTTC
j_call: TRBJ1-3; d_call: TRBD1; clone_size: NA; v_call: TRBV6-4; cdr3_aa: CASSDTPDRSYGNTIYF; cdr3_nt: TGTGCCAGCAGTGACACCCCGGACAGGTCGTATGGAAACACCATATATTTT
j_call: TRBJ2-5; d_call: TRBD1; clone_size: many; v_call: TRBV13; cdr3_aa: CASSSGQQRETQYF; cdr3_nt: TGTGCCAGCAGCTCGGGACAGCAGCGGGAGACCCAGTACTTC
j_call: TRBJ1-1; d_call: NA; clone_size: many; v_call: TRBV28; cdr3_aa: CASSFPRAIMNTEAFF; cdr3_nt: TGTGCCAGCAGTTTCCCGCGGGCCATAATGAACACTGAAGCTTTCTTT
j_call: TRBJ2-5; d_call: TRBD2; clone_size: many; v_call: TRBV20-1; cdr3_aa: CSARDGTSGGIETQYF; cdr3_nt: TGCAGTGCTAGAGACGGGACTAGCGGGGGCATTGAGACCCAGTACTTC
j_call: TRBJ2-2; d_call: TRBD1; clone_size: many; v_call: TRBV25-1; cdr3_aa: CASREQGRGTGELFF; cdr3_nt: TGTGCCAGCAGGGAACAGGGGCGCGGCACCGGGGAGCTGTTTTTT
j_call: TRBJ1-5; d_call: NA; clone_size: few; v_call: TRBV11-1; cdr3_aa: CASSLAGSDSNQPQHF; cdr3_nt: TGTGCCAGCAGCTTAGCGGGCAGCGATAGCAATCAGCCCCAGCATTTT
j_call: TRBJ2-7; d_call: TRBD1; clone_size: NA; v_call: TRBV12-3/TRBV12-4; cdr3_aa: CASSKGQDASYEQYF; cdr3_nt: TGTGCCAGCAGCAAAGGACAGGACGCCTCCTACGAGCAGTACTTC
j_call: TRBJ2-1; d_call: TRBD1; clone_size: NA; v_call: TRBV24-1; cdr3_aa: CATSDSDRGSEQFF; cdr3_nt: TGTGCCACCAGTGATTCCGACAGGGGGAGTGAGCAGTTCTTC
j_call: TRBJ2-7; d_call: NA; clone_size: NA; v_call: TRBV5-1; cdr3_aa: CASRLEPTDSYEQYF; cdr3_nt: TGCGCCAGCAGATTGGAACCGACGGACTCCTACGAGCAGTACTTC
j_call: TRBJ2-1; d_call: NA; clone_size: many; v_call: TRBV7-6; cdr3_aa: CASQDFAGYNEQFF; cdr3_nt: TGTGCCAGCCAGGACTTCGCGGGGTACAATGAGCAGTTCTTC
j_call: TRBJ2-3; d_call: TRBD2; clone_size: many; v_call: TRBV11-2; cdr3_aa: CASSFGGVRTDTQYF; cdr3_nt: TGTGCCAGCAGCTTCGGGGGGGTGAGGACAGATACGCAGTATTTT
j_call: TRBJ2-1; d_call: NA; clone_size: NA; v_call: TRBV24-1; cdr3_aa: CATSRDRESEQLF; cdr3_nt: TGTGCCACCAGTAGAGACCGGGAAAGTGAGCAGTTATTC
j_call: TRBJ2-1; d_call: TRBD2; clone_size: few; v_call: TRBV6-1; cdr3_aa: CASSMPGLDSKEQFF; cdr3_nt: TGTGCCAGCAGCATGCCGGGACTAGATAGTAAGGAGCAGTTCTTC
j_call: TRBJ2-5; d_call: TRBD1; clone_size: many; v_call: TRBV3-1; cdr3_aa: CASSQVPGQQETQYF; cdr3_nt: TGTGCCAGCAGCCAGGTCCCGGGACAGCAAGAGACCCAGTACTTC
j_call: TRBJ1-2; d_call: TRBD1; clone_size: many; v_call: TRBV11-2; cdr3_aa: CASSLDQGGSGGYTF; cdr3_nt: TGTGCCAGCAGCTTAGATCAAGGGGGCTCGGGTGGCTACACCTTC
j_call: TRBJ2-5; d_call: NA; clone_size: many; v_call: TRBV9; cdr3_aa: CASSGPPIETQYF; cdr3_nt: TGTGCCAGCAGCGGCCCGCCCATAGAGACCCAGTACTTC
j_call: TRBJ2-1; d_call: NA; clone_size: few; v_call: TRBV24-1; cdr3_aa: CATSDHTGREVSEQFF; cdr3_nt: TGTGCCACCAGTGACCACACAGGGCGCGAGGTTAGTGAGCAGTTCTTC
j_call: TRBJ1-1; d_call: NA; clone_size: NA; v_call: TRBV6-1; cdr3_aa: CASINTGLKNTEAFF; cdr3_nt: TGTGCCAGCATTAATACTGGACTCAAGAACACTGAAGCTTTCTTT
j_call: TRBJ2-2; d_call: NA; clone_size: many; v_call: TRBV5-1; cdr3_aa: CASTSLVGTGELFF; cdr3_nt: TGCGCCAGCACCTCCCTGGTAGGAACCGGGGAGCTGTTTTTT
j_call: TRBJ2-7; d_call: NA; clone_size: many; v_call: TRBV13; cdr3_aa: CASSSQMGRNYEQYF; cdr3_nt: TGTGCCAGCAGCTCCCAAATGGGCCGGAACTACGAGCAGTACTTC
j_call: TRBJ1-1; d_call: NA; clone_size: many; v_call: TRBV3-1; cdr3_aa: CASSQDHLNTEAFF; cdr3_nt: TGTGCCAGCAGCCAAGATCACCTGAACACTGAAGCTTTCTTT
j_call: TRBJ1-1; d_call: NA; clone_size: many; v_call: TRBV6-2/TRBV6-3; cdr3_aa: CASSYSHRSGGAFF; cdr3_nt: TGTGCCAGCAGTTACTCGCACAGGTCAGGTGGAGCTTTCTTT
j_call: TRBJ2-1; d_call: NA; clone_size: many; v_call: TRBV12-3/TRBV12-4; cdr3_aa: CASSLGFDNEQFF; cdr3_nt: TGTGCCAGCAGTTTAGGCTTCGACAATGAGCAGTTCTTC